This T cell receptor (beta chain) was observed in a study of OX40 agonist ivuxolimab in advanced cancers. Study overall: Partial responses were observed in three patients, of whom one had hepatocellular carcinoma and two had cutaneous melanoma.

The CDR3 has 17 amino acids. Germline CDR1 SGHTA, CDR2 FQGNSA. J gave up 4 bases and V 4 bases, and 12 bases lay outside the gene matches. Data came from immunoSEQ multiplex PCR; TCRdb stores just in-frame clones and leaves some out. The table includes tens of thousands of clones, roughly 90% detected once. A word on this clone: Its target is not known.

Study results and limitations: Averaged across samples, CD8+ T cells carried more expanded clones than CD4+ did. Nonresponders, in some cases, also had low normalized T-cell clonal expansion.

The J gene is TRBJ2-1, the V gene TRBV7-2; TRBD2 aligns across 8 bases. This material consisted of CD4+ or CD8+ T cells sorted from blood, taken in a trial of the OX40 agonist ivuxolimab. This sequence was found in an adult with an advanced solid tumor such as melanoma, head and neck, liver or kidney cancer. The DNA of the CDR3 is TGTGCCAGCAGCTCAGTGGTGGCGGGAGGTCCTTACAATGAGCAGTTCTTC. Its protein is CASSSVVAGGPYNEQFF.